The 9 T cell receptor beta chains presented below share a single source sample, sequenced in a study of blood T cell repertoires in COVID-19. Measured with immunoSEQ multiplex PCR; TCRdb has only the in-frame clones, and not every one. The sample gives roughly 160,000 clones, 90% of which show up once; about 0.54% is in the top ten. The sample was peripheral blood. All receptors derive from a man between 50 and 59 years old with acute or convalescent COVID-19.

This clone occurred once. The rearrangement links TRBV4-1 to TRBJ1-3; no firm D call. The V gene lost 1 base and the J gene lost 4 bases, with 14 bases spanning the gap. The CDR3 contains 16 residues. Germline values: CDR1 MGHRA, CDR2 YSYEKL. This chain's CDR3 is CASSQGNSRVGNTIYF. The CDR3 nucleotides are TGCGCCAGCAGCCAAGGTAACAGCCGAGTGGGAAACACCATATATTTT.

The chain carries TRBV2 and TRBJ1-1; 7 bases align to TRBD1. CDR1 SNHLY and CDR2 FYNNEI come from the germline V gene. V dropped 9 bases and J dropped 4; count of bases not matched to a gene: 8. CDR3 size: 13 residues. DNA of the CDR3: TGTGCCAGGGGGGACGCAGGGGGCACTGAAGCTTTCTTT. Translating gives CARGDAGGTEAFF. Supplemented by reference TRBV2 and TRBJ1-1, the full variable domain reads EPEVTQTPSHQVTQMGQEVILRCVPISNHLYFYWYRQILGQKVEFLVSFYNNEISEKSEIFDDQFSVERPDGSNFTLKIRSTKLEDSAMYFCARGDAGGTEAFFGQGTRLTVV.

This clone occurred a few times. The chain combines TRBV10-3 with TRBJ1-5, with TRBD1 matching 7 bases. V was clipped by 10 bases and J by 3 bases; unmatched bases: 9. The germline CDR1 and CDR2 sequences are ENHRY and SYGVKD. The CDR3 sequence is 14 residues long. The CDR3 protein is CATSPGQVNQPQHF. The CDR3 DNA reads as TGTGCCACCTCCCCAGGACAGGTCAATCAGCCCCAGCATTTT.

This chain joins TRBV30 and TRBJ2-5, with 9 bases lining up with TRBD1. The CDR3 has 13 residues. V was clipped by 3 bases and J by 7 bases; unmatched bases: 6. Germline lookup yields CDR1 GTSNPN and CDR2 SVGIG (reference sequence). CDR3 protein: CAWRVGQGMTQYF. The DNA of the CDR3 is TGTGCCTGGAGAGTTGGACAGGGGATGACCCAGTACTTC.

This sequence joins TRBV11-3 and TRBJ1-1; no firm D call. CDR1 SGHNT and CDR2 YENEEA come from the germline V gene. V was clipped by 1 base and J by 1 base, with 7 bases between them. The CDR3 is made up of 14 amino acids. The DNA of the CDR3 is TGTGCCAGCAGCTTAGGTTTAGAGAACACTGAAGCTTTCTTT. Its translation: CASSLGLENTEAFF.

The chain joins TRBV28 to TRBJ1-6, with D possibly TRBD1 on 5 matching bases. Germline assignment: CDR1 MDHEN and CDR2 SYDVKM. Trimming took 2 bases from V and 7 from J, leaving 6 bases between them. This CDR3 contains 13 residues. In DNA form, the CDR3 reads TGTGCCAGCAGTTTAAACAGGAATTCACCCCTCCACTTT. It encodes CASSLNRNSPLHF.

The CDR3 region is CASSTGPSYEQYV. CDR3 sequence (DNA): TGTGCCAGCAGTACAGGTCCCTCCTACGAGCAGTACGTC. The rearrangement joins TRBV6-5 to TRBJ2-7, with a possible D match to TRBD1 (5 bases). Trimming removed 5 bases at V and 0 bases at J, with 8 bases between. From germline, CDR1 is MNHEY and CDR2 SVGAGI. This CDR3 contains 13 residues.

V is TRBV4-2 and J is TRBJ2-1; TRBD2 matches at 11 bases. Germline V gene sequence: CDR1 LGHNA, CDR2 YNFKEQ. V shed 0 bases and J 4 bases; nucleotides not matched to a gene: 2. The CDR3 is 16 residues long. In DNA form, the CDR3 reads TGTGCCAGCAGCCAAGACGCTAGCGGGAGGTACAATGAGCAGTTCTTC. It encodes CASSQDASGRYNEQFF.

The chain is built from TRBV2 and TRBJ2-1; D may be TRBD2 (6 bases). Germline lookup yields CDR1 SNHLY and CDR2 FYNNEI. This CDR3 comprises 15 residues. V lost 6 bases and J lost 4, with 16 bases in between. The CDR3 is CASRYREKGYNEQFF. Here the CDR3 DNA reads TGTGCCAGCAGATATCGGGAGAAGGGATACAATGAGCAGTTCTTC.